Shown below are 25 T cell receptor beta chains from a single sample sequenced in a study of blood T cell repertoires in COVID-19 (dated by TCRdb to 2019 to 2021). Library generation was performed with the immunoSEQ multiplex PCR assay. The table comes from immuneACCESS by way of TCRdb, which keeps in-frame sequences with V and J called. Part of the clones is missing from these tables; in studies checked, under half for an unresolved V gene and the rest for unknown reasons. The sample data list a few hundred thousand clones, and roughly 88% of these were observed just once. The ten biggest clones cover approximately 4.2% of the sample. Sequencing was done on a sample of PBMCs or T cells enriched from blood (not recorded which). Every receptor here comes from a woman in her twenties or thirties who had recovered from COVID-19.

The chain couples TRBV5-4 to TRBJ2-3; 9 bases agree with TRBD2. The CDR3 totals 16 residues. Germline lookup yields CDR1 SGHNT and CDR2 YYREEE (reference sequence). V shed 4 bases, J shed 2 bases, and the junction held 8 bases outside the gene matches. CDR3 nucleotide sequence: TGTGCCAGCAGCCTCAGACTAGCGGAGATCACAGATACGCAGTATTTT. This gives the protein CASSLRLAEITDTQYF.

The V gene is TRBV5-1, the J gene TRBJ1-2; no clear D gene. Trimming took 0 bases from V and 1 from J, leaving 7 bases between them. CDR3 length: 14 residues. The germline CDR1 and CDR2 sequences are SGHRS and YFSETQ. The CDR3 loop reads CASSLDAVNYGYTF. The CDR3 nucleotides are TGCGCCAGCAGCTTGGACGCGGTTAACTATGGCTACACCTTC.

The chain combines TRBV11-2 with TRBJ2-2; TRBD1 agrees at 8 bases. The CDR3 spans 14 residues. J gave up 7 bases and V 2 bases, and 3 bases lay outside the gene matches. Germline loops: CDR1 SGHAT, CDR2 FQNNGV. CDR3 amino acids: CASSLQGAIGELFF. As DNA, the CDR3 is TGTGCCAGCAGCTTACAGGGGGCGATCGGGGAGCTGTTTTTT.

This clone was recorded a few times. V gene TRBV2 combines with J gene TRBJ1-5; D possibly corresponds to TRBD1 (5 bases). The CDR3 has 15 residues. Looked up from germline, CDR1 is SNHLY and CDR2 is FYNNEI. The germline V and J ends were trimmed by 0 bases and 6 bases, with 12 bases remaining between them. Here the CDR3 DNA reads TGTGCCAGCAGTGAAGCCCAGGGAGGGGTTCAGCCCCAGCATTTT. The encoded protein is CASSEAQGGVQPQHF.

The V gene is TRBV13, the J gene TRBJ1-1; D is ambiguous. The germline V gene has CDR1 PRHDT and CDR2 FYEKMQ (reference sequence). The V end lost 5 bases, the J end lost 3 bases, and 16 bases lay between the germline ends. CDR3 length: 15 amino acids. This CDR3 is CASSQLREMDTEAFF. As DNA, the CDR3 is TGTGCCAGCAGCCAACTACGGGAGATGGACACTGAAGCTTTCTTT.

The V gene is TRBV2, the J gene TRBJ1-4, with TRBD1 identical over 9 bases. V lost 7 bases to trimming and J lost 1 base; unmatched junction nucleotides: 4. Germline loops: CDR1 SNHLY, CDR2 FYNNEI. This CDR3 has 15 residues. The CDR3: CASTGQGGTNEKLFF. CDR3 sequence (DNA): TGTGCCAGCACGGGACAGGGTGGAACTAATGAAAAACTGTTTTTT. Filled out from reference TRBV2 and TRBJ1-4, the complete variable domain reads EPEVTQTPSHQVTQMGQEVILRCVPISNHLYFYWYRQILGQKVEFLVSFYNNEISEKSEIFDDQFSVERPDGSNFTLKIRSTKLEDSAMYFCASTGQGGTNEKLFFGSGTQLSVL.

J is TRBJ2-1 and V is TRBV24-1; maybe TRBD2 (5 bases). From germline, CDR1 is KGHDR and CDR2 SFDVKD. V was trimmed by 4 bases and J by 6 bases, leaving 12 bases between them. The CDR3 is made up of 14 amino acids. As DNA, the CDR3 is TGTGCCACCAGTGACTACGGGGAAGGCAATGAGCAGTTCTTC. Amino acid sequence: CATSDYGEGNEQFF.

J is TRBJ2-1 and V is TRBV13, with 8 bases fitting TRBD2. The CDR3 loop spans 15 amino acids. Germline CDR1 and CDR2: PRHDT and FYEKMQ (reference sequence). The J segment lost 6 bases and the V segment lost 7 bases, leaving 11 bases of the junction unmatched. CDR3 nucleotide sequence: TGTGCCAGCACTCCACGGTGGACTAGCCGCAATGAGCAGTTCTTC. It translates to CASTPRWTSRNEQFF. Together with reference TRBV13 and TRBJ2-1, the CDR3 gives the full variable domain: AAGVIQSPRHLIKEKRETATLKCYPIPRHDTVYWYQQGPGQDPQFLISFYEKMQSDKGSIPDRFSAQQFSDYHSELNMSSLELGDSALYFCASTPRWTSRNEQFFGPGTRLTVL.

This clone was seen a single time. V and J are TRBV28 and TRBJ2-5; D is possibly TRBD2 (7 bases). The CDR3 is made up of 18 amino acids. The V gene lost 4 bases and the J gene lost 9 bases, with 30 bases spanning the gap. CDR1 and CDR2 from the germline V gene are MDHEN and SYDVKM. In DNA, the CDR3 is TGTGCCAGCAGTTCCCCCCGTCGGCAGTCGGGGGGCTTGATGGCCCAGTACTTC. As protein: CASSSPRRQSGGLMAQYF.

This chain joins TRBV7-3 and TRBJ1-2, with TRBD1 identical over 9 bases. The CDR3 extends over 14 amino acids. CDR1 is SGHTA, CDR2 FQGTGA, per germline. J gave up 8 bases and V 5 bases, and 9 bases lay outside the gene matches. DNA of the CDR3: TGTGCCAGCAGCGTACAGGGGGCGCGAAGAGGCTACACCTTC. Encoded protein: CASSVQGARRGYTF.

This clone has just a few counts. As DNA, the CDR3 is TGTGCCAGCAGCCCCGCCTATAACACCATATATTTT. This codes for CASSPAYNTIYF. The chain couples TRBV9 to TRBJ1-3, with D unclear. CDR1 SGDLS and CDR2 YYNGEE come from the germline V gene. The CDR3 is made up of 12 amino acids. Deletions cut 4 bases from V and 7 bases from J, with 9 bases between. The whole variable domain, filled in from reference TRBV9 and TRBJ1-3, reads DSGVTQTPKHLITATGQRVTLRCSPRSGDLSVYWYQQSLDQGLQFLIQYYNGEERAKGNILERFSAQQFPDLHSELNLSSLELGDSALYFCASSPAYNTIYFGEGSWLTVV.

The chain employs TRBV6-4 and TRBJ1-1; the D gene is possibly TRBD1 (6 bases). Germline V gene data show CDR1 as MRHNA and CDR2 as SNTAGT. Trimming stripped 5 bases from V and 1 base from J, with 17 bases between. The CDR3 length is 16 residues. The DNA of the CDR3 is TGTGCCAGCAGTTCCTCACCCCGGACAGCGAACACTGAAGCTTTCTTT. Its translation is CASSSSPRTANTEAFF.

The chain carries TRBV5-1 and TRBJ2-1, with 10 bases matching TRBD2. This CDR3 has 18 residues. CDR1 SGHRS and CDR2 YFSETQ come from the germline V gene. Trimming removed 0 bases from V and 9 bases from J; junction bases left unmatched: 15. CDR3 nucleotide sequence: TGCGCCAGCAGCTTGGCAACTAGCGGGGCTCCCATCCAGGGTGAGCAGTTCTTC. It yields the protein CASSLATSGAPIQGEQFF. Using reference TRBV5-1 and TRBJ2-1 for the parts outside the CDR3, the full variable domain is KAGVTQTPRYLIKTRGQQVTLSCSPISGHRSVSWYQQTPGQGLQFLFEYFSETQRNKGNFPGRFSGRQFSNSRSEMNVSTLELGDSALYLCASSLATSGAPIQGEQFFGPGTRLTVL.

The rearrangement joins TRBV28 to TRBJ2-5; 10 bases fit TRBD1. This CDR3 is 14 amino acids long. J gave up 6 bases and V 7 bases, and 8 bases lay outside the gene matches. CDR1 is MDHEN and CDR2 is SYDVKM in the germline V gene. The CDR3 loop is CASIPEGQGKTQYF. The CDR3 nucleotides read TGTGCCAGCATCCCAGAGGGACAGGGGAAGACCCAGTACTTC.

The chain recombines TRBV27 with TRBJ1-1, with D hard to call. This CDR3 region has 13 residues. Germline V gene data show CDR1 as MNHEY and CDR2 as SMNVEV (reference sequence). V lost 3 bases to trimming and J lost 5 bases, with 10 bases between them. The CDR3 protein is CASSLGSGTEAFF. The DNA of the CDR3 is TGTGCCAGCAGTTTGGGGTCGGGGACTGAAGCTTTCTTT.

The V gene is TRBV12-5, the J gene TRBJ1-1; D call uncertain. Trimming cost V 6 bases and J 3 bases, with 11 bases left between them. Germline assignment: CDR1 LGHNT and CDR2 FRNRAP. This CDR3 contains 13 residues. As DNA, the CDR3 is TGTGCTAGTGGCCTAACGGGTGACACTGAAGCTTTCTTT. It codes for CASGLTGDTEAFF.

This chain uses TRBV3-1 (or the pseudogene TRBV3-2) with TRBJ2-5; no reliable D call. Germline lookup yields CDR1 LGHDT and CDR2 YNNKEL (reference sequence). This CDR3 comprises 15 residues. The V end lost 1 base, the J end lost 1 base, and 10 bases lay between the germline ends. This CDR3 reads CASSQVIQSQETQYF. The CDR3, as DNA: TGTGCCAGCAGCCAAGTGATACAAAGCCAAGAGACCCAGTACTTC.

This clone has only a few counts. This chain links TRBV28 with TRBJ2-7, with 8 bases that match TRBD2. Unmatched junction bases numbered 12, after V lost 7 bases and J lost 4 bases. The CDR3 is made up of 15 amino acids. CDR1 and CDR2 from the germline V gene are MDHEN and SYDVKM. CDR3 residues: CASKRRASGFYEQYF. DNA of the CDR3: TGTGCCAGCAAACGGCGGGCTAGCGGGTTTTACGAGCAGTACTTC. Looking up the rest from reference TRBV28 and TRBJ2-7 gives the full variable domain: DVKVTQSSRYLVKRTGEKVFLECVQDMDHENMFWYRQDPGLGLRLIYFSYDVKMKEKGDIPEGYSVSREKKERFSLILESASTNQTSMYLCASKRRASGFYEQYFGPGTRLTVT.

This clone was seen a single time. The gene calls are TRBV9 and TRBJ2-3; 9 bases map to TRBD1. The CDR3 totals 15 residues. V lost 3 bases and J lost 1; bases outside the gene matches: 3. The germline V gene encodes CDR1 SGDLS and CDR2 YYNGEE. CDR3 nucleotide sequence: TGTGCCAGCAGCGCGCGGACAGGGGGCACAGATACGCAGTATTTT. This translates into CASSARTGGTDTQYF. Variable domain in full (rest from reference TRBV9 and TRBJ2-3): DSGVTQTPKHLITATGQRVTLRCSPRSGDLSVYWYQQSLDQGLQFLIQYYNGEERAKGNILERFSAQQFPDLHSELNLSSLELGDSALYFCASSARTGGTDTQYFGPGTRLTVL.

This chain uses TRBV27 with TRBJ1-2; TRBD1 agrees at 8 bases. J lost 6 bases, V lost 5 bases, and 5 bases had no gene match. The germline V gene has CDR1 MNHEY and CDR2 SMNVEV (reference sequence). The CDR3 loop spans 13 amino acids. The CDR3 DNA reads TGTGCCAGCAGTAGTTACAGGGGGGATGGCTACACCTTC. Its protein product is CASSSYRGDGYTF.

The J gene is TRBJ2-3, the V gene TRBV9; D not certain. Trimming shortened V by 7 bases and J by 2 bases, and 8 bases separated the two germline ends. Germline V lookup: CDR1 SGDLS, CDR2 YYNGEE. The CDR3 contains 12 residues. The CDR3, as DNA: TGTGCCAGCGGATACTACACAGATACGCAGTATTTT. Protein product: CASGYYTDTQYF.

V gene TRBV10-2 combines with J gene TRBJ2-7, with 8 bases fitting TRBD2. The CDR3 totals 16 residues. Germline V gene data show CDR1 as WSHSY and CDR2 as SAAADI. The V gene end was trimmed by 10 bases and the J gene end by 0 bases; junction bases not matched to a gene: 14. The CDR3 coding sequence is TGCGCCACCCACGGGGGGGCTATCTTTCACTCCTACGAGCAGTACTTC. As protein: CATHGGAIFHSYEQYF.

The rearrangement links TRBV4-1 to TRBJ2-5; D may be TRBD1 (6 bases). The ends were cut back, 4 bases at V and 3 bases at J, with 9 bases in the middle. CDR1 and CDR2 (germline): MGHRA, YSYEKL. The CDR3 is 13 amino acids. The CDR3 nucleotides are TGCGCCAGCAGCCGATGGACAGAAGAGACCCAGTACTTC. Translation: CASSRWTEETQYF.

This clone was counted between two and nine times. This chain connects TRBV15 to TRBJ2-7; D might be TRBD1 (6 bases). The germline gives CDR1 LNHNV, CDR2 YYDKDF (reference sequence). V lost 6 bases and J 5 bases, leaving 11 bases between the germline ends. This CDR3 comprises 12 residues. Written as DNA, the CDR3 is TGTGCCACCAGTCCCAGGGGCAACGAGCAGTACTTC. It specifies CATSPRGNEQYF.

This rearrangement joins TRBV30 to TRBJ2-2; D might be TRBD1 (6 bases). Germline values: CDR1 GTSNPN, CDR2 SVGIG (reference sequence). The V end lost 4 bases, the J end lost 4 bases, and 19 bases lay between the germline ends. The CDR3 runs to 16 residues. CDR3 coding DNA: TGTGCCTGGACCCCTCGCGGACAGCTATTCACCGGGGAGCTGTTTTTT. Its protein is CAWTPRGQLFTGELFF.